The 13 T cell receptor beta chains below all came from one sample that was sequenced in a study of cytomegalovirus exposure and HLA in healthy donors. Primers: 60 Vbeta forward and 13 Jbeta reverse. The assay was immunoSEQ multiplex PCR, and TCRdb's table has in-frame clones only and misses some. The data show 65,000 to 85,000 clones, about 76% seen once. The specimen was PBMCs. The receptors stem from a male donor in good health and CMV-seropositive.

The rearrangement uses TRBV30 and TRBJ1-2, with D uncertain. Germline V CDR1 and CDR2: GTSNPN, SVGIG (reference sequence). The CDR3 loop spans 13 amino acids. V dropped 0 bases and J dropped 4 bases, with 9 bases sitting between them. CDR3 region: CAWSVETVYGYTF. The DNA for the CDR3 is TGTGCCTGGAGTGTGGAAACAGTCTATGGCTACACCTTC.

This chain connects TRBV7-8 to TRBJ1-4, with D tentatively TRBD1 (6 bases). Germline CDR1 is SGHVS and CDR2 is FQNEAQ. CDR3 length equals 15 residues. The V gene lost 1 base and the J gene lost 5 bases, with 11 bases spanning the gap. This chain's CDR3 is CASSLGWQGNEKLFF. The DNA of the CDR3 is TGTGCCAGCAGCTTAGGATGGCAGGGGAATGAAAAACTGTTTTTT.

This clone was counted a single time. J is TRBJ2-7 and V is TRBV5-1; 9 bases agree with TRBD1. The ends lost 6 bases at V and 0 bases at J; junction bases unmatched: 7. The CDR3 has 15 amino acids. Germline values: CDR1 SGHRS, CDR2 YFSETQ. The CDR3 sequence: CASTPRQGGSYEQYF. The CDR3 region has the DNA TGCGCCAGCACCCCGAGACAGGGGGGCTCCTACGAGCAGTACTTC.

This clone was observed a single time. The junction does not match germline at one end; this may be a read error. The rearrangement joins TRBV7-9 to TRBJ2-7, with unresolved D. Germline V gene sequence: CDR1 SEHNR, CDR2 FQNEAQ (reference sequence). This CDR3 comprises 12 residues. Written as DNA, the CDR3 is TGTTCCAGCAGCTCTACAGCCTGGTCGCAGTACTTC. Its translation: CSSSSTAWSQYF. The full variable domain, rest sourced from reference TRBV7-9 and TRBJ2-7, is DTGVSQNPRHKITKRGQNVTFRCDPISEHNRLYWYRQTLGQGPEFLTYFQNEAQLEKSRLLSDRFSAERPKGSFSTLEIQRTEQGDSAMYLCSSSSTAWSQYFGPGTRLTVT.

The V call is TRBV7-9, the J call TRBJ1-6; D is unresolved. The CDR3 is 14 amino acids. V dropped 5 bases and J dropped 5 bases, with 10 bases sitting between them. CDR1 and CDR2 (germline): SEHNR, FQNEAQ (reference sequence). CDR3 nucleotide sequence: TGTGCCAGCAGCCCTGACTCTAATAATTCACCCCTCCACTTT. Translated, it gives CASSPDSNNSPLHF.

This clone has a single count. The chain uses TRBV6-5 and TRBJ2-7, with D maybe TRBD2 (7 bases). The CDR3 has 14 residues. The V gene's germline CDR1 is MNHEY and CDR2 SVGAGI. Trimming took off 1 base at V and 4 bases at J, with 11 bases between the two ends. The CDR3 region is CASSYFGGQYEQYF. The CDR3 nucleotides read TGTGCCAGCAGTTACTTCGGGGGGCAGTACGAGCAGTACTTC.

The chain couples TRBV5-6 to TRBJ1-5, with D maybe TRBD1 (5 bases). V was cut by 4 bases and J by 2 bases, with 22 bases left in between. Germline V lookup: CDR1 SGHDT, CDR2 YYEEEE. The CDR3 extends over 18 amino acids. The CDR3 DNA follows: TGTGCCAGCAGCCGGGGGGAGGGCCGCGTATTGGGCAATCAGCCCCAGCATTTT. It translates to CASSRGEGRVLGNQPQHF.

The chain joins TRBV7-2 to TRBJ1-2, with TRBD1 identical over 7 bases. The trim removed 1 base at V and 8 bases at J, leaving 7 bases unmatched. CDR3 length: 14 amino acids. Germline CDR1 and CDR2: SGHTA and FQGNSA. The CDR3 bases are TGTGCCAGCAGCTTAGAGCGATCAGGGGGGGGCTACACCTTC. It yields the protein CASSLERSGGGYTF.

This sequence joins TRBV6-8 and TRBJ2-3, with TRBD2 matching over 14 bases. Germline V CDR1 and CDR2: MNHGY, SAAAGT. With V trimmed by 0 bases and J by 3 bases, 5 bases remained unmatched. The length of the CDR3 is 18 residues. The CDR3 nucleotides read TGTGCCAGCAGTTACTCGAGGGGACTAGCGGGGGTTACAGATACGCAGTATTTT. Translation: CASSYSRGLAGVTDTQYF.

The rearrangement uses TRBV7-9 and TRBJ2-6, with 9 bases that match TRBD2. This CDR3 has 19 amino acids. Germline assignment: CDR1 SEHNR and CDR2 FQNEAQ (reference sequence). The trim removed 5 bases at V and 0 bases at J, leaving 11 bases unmatched. CDR3 sequence (DNA): TGTGCCAGCAGCGTAAGCAGACTAGCGGTCTACTCTGGGGCCAACGTCCTGACTTTC. Amino acid sequence: CASSVSRLAVYSGANVLTF. Based on the CDR3 plus reference TRBV7-9 and TRBJ2-6, the full variable domain is DTGVSQNPRHKITKRGQNVTFRCDPISEHNRLYWYRQTLGQGPEFLTYFQNEAQLEKSRLLSDRFSAERPKGSFSTLEIQRTEQGDSAMYLCASSVSRLAVYSGANVLTFGAGSRLTVL.

This clone was observed a single time. The chain links TRBV11-2 to TRBJ2-1; a possible D gene is TRBD2 (6 bases). The CDR3 spans 14 residues. Per the germline V gene, CDR1 is SGHAT and CDR2 is FQNNGV. The ends were cut back, 7 bases at V and 4 bases at J, with 14 bases in the middle. Here the CDR3 DNA reads TGTGCCAGCAAAGCCGGGACTTCGTACAATGAGCAGTTCTTC. Translated: CASKAGTSYNEQFF.

V is TRBV7-9 and J is TRBJ2-7; TRBD1 matches 8 bases. Looked up from germline, CDR1 is SEHNR and CDR2 is FQNEAQ (reference sequence). V lost 5 bases and J lost 3; bases outside the gene matches: 3. The CDR3 is 13 residues long. DNA for the CDR3: TGTGCCAGCAGCCGGACAGGGATCTACGAGCAGTACTTC. This translates into CASSRTGIYEQYF.

A few counts support this clone. The rearrangement joins TRBV4-1 to TRBJ2-4; D is unresolved. Trimming shortened V by 1 base and J by 6 bases, and 10 bases separated the two germline ends. The germline V gene has CDR1 MGHRA and CDR2 YSYEKL. This CDR3 contains 14 residues. This CDR3 is CASSQVGVGNIQYF. CDR3 nucleotides: TGCGCCAGCAGCCAAGTTGGAGTGGGAAACATTCAGTACTTC.